A single sample is the source of the 30 T cell receptor beta chains below, sequenced in a study of post-analysis software for immune sequencing data. The study, taken as a whole, reports: Roughly five TRBV segments, including TRBV5-6, TRBV5-1 and TRBV20-1, were more frequent in patients than controls.

Their antigens are not known. The TCR beta cDNA libraries contained unique molecular identifiers. TCRdb redid the calling of the PCR reads with MiXCR, one entry per CDR3 protein. The sample gives 400,000 to 500,000 distinct CDR3 sequences, approximately 37% of which show up once; approximately 7.7% is in the top ten. Input material: blood. These receptors all come from a girl aged 2 to 10 with multiple sclerosis.

The rearrangement joins TRBV7-6 to TRBJ2-3, with D uncertain. Germline V gene lookup returns CDR1 SGHVS and CDR2 FNYEAQ. The CDR3 is made up of 13 amino acids. The V gene lost 4 bases and the J gene lost 2 bases, with 7 bases spanning the gap. Here the CDR3 DNA reads TGTGCCAGCAGCTCCCCCCACACAGATACGCAGTATTTT. This translates into CASSSPHTDTQYF.

This clonotype occurred once. The chain uses TRBV7-9 and TRBJ2-7, with 7 bases lining up with TRBD2. CDR1 is SEHNR and CDR2 is FQNEAQ in the germline V gene (reference sequence). Germline trimming cut 6 bases from V and 0 bases from J; bases unmatched to any gene: 11. This CDR3 is 16 amino acids long. CDR3 in DNA: TGTGCCAGCAGTCCCCCATCCGGGACTACCTCCTACGAGCAGTACTTC. It codes for CASSPPSGTTSYEQYF.

The chain recombines TRBV20-1 with TRBJ2-7; 8 bases are shared with TRBD1. The CDR3 is 13 amino acids. Germline loops: CDR1 DFQATT, CDR2 SNEGSKA (reference sequence). The V segment lost 0 bases and the J segment 3 bases; nucleotides outside the gene matches: 1. The CDR3 spells CSARDDRGYEQYF. The CDR3, as DNA: TGCAGTGCTAGAGATGACAGGGGCTACGAGCAGTACTTC.

A few counts support this clonotype. The chain carries TRBV29-1 and TRBJ2-5, with D unclear. The CDR3 is 14 amino acids. Looked up from germline, CDR1 is SQVTM and CDR2 is ANQGSEA. V gave up 6 bases and J gave up 5 bases, with 19 bases separating them. The CDR3 here is CSVTRAAKGETQYF. In DNA form, the CDR3 reads TGCAGCGTCACCCGGGCCGCCAAAGGGGAGACCCAGTACTTC.

The chain has TRBV15 and TRBJ2-3, with D possibly being TRBD2 (6 bases). CDR1 LNHNV and CDR2 YYDKDF come from the germline V gene (reference sequence). The CDR3 sequence is 18 residues long. V dropped 2 bases and J dropped 4 bases, with 22 bases sitting between them. Here the CDR3 reads CATSRTRQAGFPADTQYF. The CDR3 DNA reads as TGTGCCACCAGCAGAACAAGGCAAGCGGGCTTCCCAGCAGATACGCAGTATTTT.

V and J are TRBV2 and TRBJ1-6, with D hard to call. There are 12 residues in the CDR3. Germline V lookup: CDR1 SNHLY, CDR2 FYNNEI. Deletions cut 9 bases from V and 15 bases from J, with 18 bases between. DNA of the CDR3: TGTGCCAGACGGTCCGAGCGCGGACGCCTCCACTTT. This sequence encodes CARRSERGRLHF.

This clonotype came up once. CDR3 DNA: TGTGCCAGCAGCCCCGGGACTAGCGGGCACCCCTACGAGCAGTTCTTC. Protein sequence: CASSPGTSGHPYEQFF. The V call is TRBV5-6, the J call TRBJ2-1; TRBD2 aligns across 12 bases. The CDR3 contains 16 residues. J lost 10 bases, V lost 4 bases, and 12 bases had no gene match. The V gene's germline CDR1 is SGHDT and CDR2 YYEEEE.

This sequence joins TRBV29-1 and TRBJ2-7, with D maybe TRBD2 (5 bases). V dropped 7 bases and J dropped 3 bases, with 13 bases sitting between them. The CDR3 is 12 amino acids. The germline gives CDR1 SQVTM, CDR2 ANQGSEA. The DNA for the CDR3 is TGCAGCGGTGACGAGGGAAACTACGAGCAGTACTTC. It translates to CSGDEGNYEQYF.

The genes are TRBV7-9 and TRBJ2-1; D gene ambiguous. Germline V CDR1 and CDR2: SEHNR, FQNEAQ (reference sequence). Trimming removed 4 bases at V and 5 bases at J, with 9 bases between. The CDR3 is made up of 13 amino acids. The CDR3 bases are TGTGCCAGCAGCTCGCTCCCAGACAATGAGCAGTTCTTC. Translated: CASSSLPDNEQFF.

The chain has TRBV25-1 and TRBJ2-1; perhaps D is TRBD1 or TRBD2 (6 bases each). The J call is in doubt because the DNA end fits TRBJ2-7 better. The CDR3 covers 12 residues. Germline CDR1 MGHDK, CDR2 SYGVNS. The chain's CDR3 is CGGASVGNEQYF. The CDR3 DNA reads as TGTGGGGGGGCTAGCGTGGGAAATGAGCAGTACTTC.

This sequence joins TRBV18 and TRBJ2-3; possibly TRBD2 for D (6 bases). In germline, CDR1 is KGHSH, CDR2 LQKENI. This CDR3 comprises 12 residues. The germline V and J ends were trimmed by 4 bases and 4 bases, with 6 bases remaining between them. The CDR3 coding sequence is TGTGCCAGCTCACGGGAGGCAGATACGCAGTATTTT. The encoded protein is CASSREADTQYF.

This rearrangement joins TRBV13 to TRBJ2-5; 8 positions match TRBD2. CDR3 length equals 17 residues. Germline-derived CDR1 and CDR2 are PRHDT and FYEKMQ (reference sequence). V lost 0 bases and J lost 1; bases outside the gene matches: 7. The DNA for the CDR3 is TGTGCCAGCAGCTTAGGGTCCTTAGCGGGGCGCCAAGAGACCCAGTACTTC. Translating gives CASSLGSLAGRQETQYF. Full variable domain (rest looked up from reference TRBV13 and TRBJ2-5): AAGVIQSPRHLIKEKRETATLKCYPIPRHDTVYWYQQGPGQDPQFLISFYEKMQSDKGSIPDRFSAQQFSDYHSELNMSSLELGDSALYFCASSLGSLAGRQETQYFGPGTRLLVL.

The rearrangement uses TRBV7-9 and TRBJ2-3; the D gene could be TRBD1 or TRBD2 (5 bases each). This CDR3 comprises 15 residues. V was shortened by 5 bases and J by 2 bases, with 14 bases between the two germline ends. CDR1 and CDR2 (germline): SEHNR, FQNEAQ (reference sequence). CDR3 nucleotide sequence: TGTGCCAGCAGCCCTGGGGACGGCAACACAGATACGCAGTATTTT. Its protein is CASSPGDGNTDTQYF.

This clonotype was found a few times. The genes are TRBV21-1 and TRBJ2-3; the table's TRBD1 call for D was not verified on the DNA. TRBV21-1 is described as a pseudogene. The CDR3 runs 20 residues. DNA for the CDR3: TGTGCCAGCAGCAAAGGTGGCAGGGGGCCGTCGCCTTCTAGCACAGATACGCAGTATTTT. It codes for CASSKGGRGPSPSSTDTQYF.

This rearrangement joins TRBV20-1 to TRBJ2-7; D may be TRBD1 (6 bases). Germline lookup yields CDR1 DFQATT and CDR2 SNEGSKA (reference sequence). The CDR3 totals 14 residues. The V end was cut by 2 bases, the J end by 4 bases, with 15 bases between. This chain's CDR3 is CSARLNRDKYEQYF. The CDR3 DNA sequence: TGCAGTGCTAGACTTAACCGGGACAAGTACGAGCAGTACTTC.

This clonotype has a handful of counts. The V gene is TRBV25-1, the J gene TRBJ2-1; D unclear. V was cut by 2 bases and J by 6 bases, with 8 bases left in between. Germline-derived CDR1 and CDR2 are MGHDK and SYGVNS. The CDR3 extends over 13 amino acids. The CDR3 reads CASSERAGNEQFF. The DNA for the CDR3 is TGTGCCAGCAGTGAACGCGCAGGCAATGAGCAGTTCTTC. Drawing the rest from reference TRBV25-1 and TRBJ2-1, the complete variable domain is EADIYQTPRYLVIGTGKKITLECSQTMGHDKMYWYQQDPGMELHLIHYSYGVNSTEKGDLSSESTVSRIRTEHFPLTLESARPSHTSQYLCASSERAGNEQFFGPGTRLTVL.

In its sample, this clonotype was seen a few times. The chain has TRBV20-1 and TRBJ1-6; D remains ambiguous. V lost 5 bases to trimming and J lost 4 bases, with 12 bases between them. The CDR3 is 14 residues long. Germline values: CDR1 DFQATT, CDR2 SNEGSKA (reference sequence). CDR3 nucleotide sequence: TGCAGTGCTGGACTATCCGGTTATAATTCACCCCTCCACTTT. It codes for CSAGLSGYNSPLHF.

The rearrangement uses TRBV18 and TRBJ2-3, with TRBD1 identical over 8 bases. The germline V gene has CDR1 KGHSH and CDR2 LQKENI. The CDR3 runs 16 residues. V lost 2 bases and J lost 0; bases outside the gene matches: 4. The DNA of the CDR3 is TGTGCCAGCTCACCAATTCAGGGGGCGAGCACAGATACGCAGTATTTT. This codes for CASSPIQGASTDTQYF.

The chain has TRBV7-6 and TRBJ1-1; D might be TRBD1 (5 bases). Trimming cost V 5 bases and J 2 bases, with 18 bases left between them. CDR1 and CDR2 (germline): SGHVS, FNYEAQ. This CDR3 spans 16 amino acids. The CDR3 protein is CASSPQHGGGNTEAFF. The CDR3, as DNA: TGTGCCAGCAGCCCCCAGCACGGGGGAGGAAACACTGAAGCTTTCTTT.

The chain carries TRBV7-6 and TRBJ2-7; 10 nucleotides align to TRBD2. Unmatched junction bases numbered 4, after V lost 3 bases and J lost 2 bases. The V gene's germline CDR1 is SGHVS and CDR2 FNYEAQ. The CDR3 spans 15 residues. The CDR3 protein is CASSLRTSGPYEQYF. CDR3 bases: TGTGCCAGCAGCTTGCGGACTAGCGGCCCCTACGAGCAGTACTTC.

This chain uses TRBV20-1 with TRBJ2-7; 9 bases agree with TRBD2. CDR3 size: 14 residues. Per the germline V gene, CDR1 is DFQATT and CDR2 is SNEGSKA (reference sequence). V shed 6 bases, J shed 4 bases, and the junction held 10 bases outside the gene matches. Here the CDR3 DNA reads TGCAGTGCCAAACTAGCGGGTGTGGTATACGAGCAGTACTTC. It is translated as CSAKLAGVVYEQYF.

The chain has TRBV28 and TRBJ2-7; 10 bases match TRBD2. With V trimmed by 8 bases and J by 3 bases, 7 bases remained unmatched. The CDR3 sequence is 14 residues long. Germline lookup yields CDR1 MDHEN and CDR2 SYDVKM. CDR3 amino acids: CASLPSGRYYEQYF. The CDR3 region has the DNA TGTGCCAGCTTGCCTAGCGGGAGATACTACGAGCAGTACTTC. Complete variable domain (other parts from reference TRBV28 and TRBJ2-7): DVKVTQSSRYLVKRTGEKVFLECVQDMDHENMFWYRQDPGLGLRLIYFSYDVKMKEKGDIPEGYSVSREKKERFSLILESASTNQTSMYLCASLPSGRYYEQYFGPGTRLTVT.

This clonotype was seen a handful of times. The chain links TRBV6-5 to TRBJ2-5; 9 nucleotides line up with TRBD2. The length of the CDR3 is 16 residues. Trimming took 0 bases from V and 1 from J; bases not matched to a gene: 3. CDR1 is MNHEY and CDR2 is SVGAGI in the germline V gene. The CDR3 nucleotides read TGTGCCAGCAGTTACTCGACTAGCGGACTCCAAGAGACCCAGTACTTC. The encoded protein is CASSYSTSGLQETQYF.

The rearrangement links TRBV5-1 to TRBJ2-7, with D maybe TRBD2 (5 bases). The ends were cut back, 3 bases at V and 7 bases at J, with 20 bases in the middle. CDR3 length: 15 residues. CDR1 and CDR2 (germline): SGHRS, YFSETQ. CDR3: CASSSQKRRGREQYF. CDR3 nucleotide sequence: TGCGCCAGCAGCTCCCAGAAGCGGCGCGGCCGTGAGCAGTACTTC.

This clonotype was picked up one time. The CDR3 sequence is CASRVVGTAREKLFF. The CDR3 DNA reads as TGTGCCAGCAGGGTTGTCGGGACAGCCAGGGAAAAACTGTTTTTT. The V call is TRBV6-5, the J call TRBJ1-4; 7 nucleotides line up with TRBD1. Germline CDR1 MNHEY, CDR2 SVGAGI. Trimming at V came to 6 bases and at J to 8 bases, leaving 12 bases not matched to a gene. This CDR3 has 15 amino acids.

This clonotype was seen only a few times. At one of its ends the junction is not consistent with the germline gene, which may arise from a read error. The chain has TRBV11-2 and TRBJ1-5; D not certain. The CDR3 sequence is 15 residues long. The germline V gene encodes CDR1 SGHAT and CDR2 FQNNGV. The CDR3 DNA reads as TGTGCCGGCAGCCTCGGGGTATCGGCCGATCAGCCCCAGCATTTT. This sequence encodes CAGSLGVSADQPQHF.

The chain has TRBV7-3 and TRBJ2-2; 7 bases map to TRBD2. CDR3 length: 15 amino acids. With V trimmed by 8 bases and J by 5 bases, 11 bases remained unmatched. Looked up from germline, CDR1 is SGHTA and CDR2 is FQGTGA. CDR3 residues: CASSLGGTYTGELFF. The CDR3 DNA reads as TGTGCCAGCTCTCTGGGGGGGACCTATACCGGGGAGCTGTTTTTT.

The rearrangement links TRBV6-1 to TRBJ1-2, with D possibly TRBD1 on 6 matching bases. The CDR3 spans 14 residues. Per germline, CDR1 MNHNS and CDR2 SASEGT. V was pared by 6 bases and J by 4 bases, with 15 bases between. CDR3 protein: CASRPRGDIYGYTF. For the CDR3, the DNA is TGTGCCAGCAGGCCCAGGGGAGATATCTATGGCTACACCTTC.

The rearrangement joins TRBV6-6 to TRBJ1-5; TRBD1 aligns across 9 bases. The CDR3 has 14 amino acids. CDR1 and CDR2 from the germline V gene are MNHNY and SVGAGI (reference sequence). J gave up 6 bases and V 8 bases, and 8 bases lay outside the gene matches. The CDR3 nucleotides read TGTGCCAGCCTATCTGGGACAGGGTTTCAGCCCCAGCATTTT. It specifies CASLSGTGFQPQHF.

The chain is built from TRBV12-3 or TRBV12-4 and TRBJ2-7, with a weak D call TRBD1 (6 bases). The V and J ends lost 6 bases and 6 bases respectively, with 18 bases between them. The CDR3 has 14 residues. CDR3 sequence reads: CASRDTGISREQYF. CDR3 bases: TGTGCCAGCAGGGATACAGGGATAAGTCGCGAGCAGTACTTC.